A selection of T cell receptor beta chains follows, all from one sample in a study of blood T cell repertoires in COVID-19. Assay used: immunoSEQ multiplex PCR; TCRdb lists only in-frame clones, some missing. The profile shows some 230,000 clones, roughly four fifths of them singletons. The sample was peripheral blood. These receptors came from a woman in her twenties or thirties who had recovered from COVID-19. Each CDR3 is given with its conserved first and last residue. The D gene is left open where the match is weak. Expanded clones are given a class, and other clones once, few, many or no size at all.

TRBD2,.,TRBV27,16,TRBJ2-7,CASSSLSAGGLHEQYF,TGTGCCAGCAGCTCCCTATCAGCGGGAGGGCTCCACGAGCAGTACTTC
TRBD2,.,TRBV7-9,17,TRBJ2-1,CASSDPRLAGSLGEQFF,TGTGCCAGCAGCGATCCTCGACTAGCGGGATCCCTCGGTGAGCAGTTCTTC
.,.,TRBV30,14,TRBJ2-1,CACTGTFRFNEQFF,TGTGCCTGTACTGGGACTTTCCGTTTTAATGAGCAGTTCTTC
TRBD1,once,TRBV5-1,14,TRBJ2-5,CASSLSTGEETQYF,TGCGCCAGCAGCTTGTCGACAGGGGAAGAGACCCAGTACTTC
TRBD1,.,TRBV5-4,14,TRBJ2-5,CASSSGGSKETQYF,TGTGCCAGCAGCTCAGGGGGCTCGAAAGAGACCCAGTACTTC
.,.,TRBV5-6,15,TRBJ1-4,CASSRTSPRGEKLFF,TGTGCCAGCAGCCGGACCTCCCCCCGGGGTGAAAAACTGTTTTTT
.,.,TRBV13,15,TRBJ2-7,CASSLIGRETYEQYF,TGTGCCAGCAGCTTAATCGGACGGGAAACCTACGAGCAGTACTTC
.,.,TRBV3-1/TRBV3-2,17,TRBJ2-2,CASSQDPPRANTGELFF,TGTGCCAGCAGCCAAGATCCGCCTAGAGCGAACACCGGGGAGCTGTTTTTT
TRBD1,few,TRBV6-4,16,TRBJ2-2,CASSEKGQGAAGELFF,TGTGCCAGCAGTGAGAAAGGACAGGGGGCCGCCGGGGAGCTGTTTTTT
TRBD2,.,TRBV9,14,TRBJ2-5,CASNIGRAGETQYF,TGTGCCAGCAATATCGGGAGGGCCGGAGAGACCCAGTACTTC
.,.,TRBV9,15,TRBJ1-1,CASSPRDRSNTEAFF,TGTGCCAGCAGCCCAAGAGACAGGTCGAACACTGAAGCTTTCTTT
TRBD1,.,TRBV28,14,TRBJ2-5,CASSPDRSQETQYF,TGTGCCAGCAGTCCGGACAGGTCACAAGAGACCCAGTACTTC
.,.,TRBV7-2,15,TRBJ1-2,CASPTEGEGRYGYTF,TGTGCCAGCCCCACCGAGGGGGAAGGTCGCTATGGCTACACCTTC
.,.,TRBV6-6,14,TRBJ2-7,CASRGASARGEQYF,TGTGCCTCCCGAGGAGCTAGCGCTAGGGGTGAGCAGTACTTC
.,few,TRBV19,14,TRBJ1-1,CASTPWGMNTEAFF,TGTGCCAGTACCCCTTGGGGCATGAACACTGAAGCTTTCTTT
.,few,TRBV10-3,11,TRBJ2-7,CAMGTGTEQYF,TGTGCCATGGGAACGGGAACCGAGCAGTACTTC
TRBD2,few,TRBV28,15,TRBJ2-7,CASSLRLAGDYEQYF,TGTGCCAGCAGCCTGAGACTAGCGGGGGACTACGAGCAGTACTTC
TRBD1,once,TRBV19,13,TRBJ1-2,CASNARGNYGYTF,TGTGCCAGTAACGCCAGGGGGAACTATGGCTACACCTTC
.,.,TRBV7-8,15,TRBJ2-1,CASRTWPGADNEQFF,TGTGCCAGCAGGACCTGGCCGGGAGCGGACAATGAGCAGTTCTTC
TRBD2,.,TRBV19,16,TRBJ2-1,CASSLRTSGSYNEQFF,TGTGCCAGTAGTCTCCGGACTAGCGGGAGTTACAATGAGCAGTTCTTC
TRBD2,once,TRBV30,15,TRBJ2-5,CAWSVPSGRIETQYF,TGTGCCTGGAGTGTACCTAGCGGGAGGATAGAGACCCAGTACTTC
TRBD1,.,TRBV19,14,TRBJ2-7,CASSFGQGAHEQYF,TGTGCCAGTAGTTTTGGGCAGGGGGCCCACGAGCAGTACTTC
TRBD1,.,TRBV3-1/TRBV3-2,14,TRBJ2-7,CASSTTGARYEQYF,TGTGCCAGCAGCACGACAGGGGCGCGCTACGAGCAGTACTTC
.,.,TRBV18,13,TRBJ2-5,CASSPTGLETQYF,TGTGCCAGCTCACCAACCGGGTTGGAGACCCAGTACTTC
TRBD1,.,TRBV5-6,14,TRBJ1-4,CASSFGQGGEKLFF,TGTGCCAGCAGCTTTGGACAGGGTGGTGAAAAACTGTTTTTT